Below, 28 T cell receptor beta chains from the same sample are listed, as sequenced in a study of cytotoxic CD8 clonotypes in ibrutinib-treated CLL (dated by TCRdb to 2020 to 2022). Library prep was done by the immunoSEQ multiplex PCR assay. TCRdb retrieved this table from immuneACCESS and kept in-frame rearrangements only. Not all clones are present; in checked studies, unresolved V genes account for under half, and no reason is known for the remainder. This sample gives about 35,000 clones in total; roughly 50% of them show up just once. The top ten hold under 20% of the sample. The sequencing here drew on PBMCs, taken before ibrutinib treatment. The receptors derive from a human donor with chronic lymphocytic leukemia.

V and J are TRBV4-2 and TRBJ1-1; 7 nucleotides align to TRBD1. Per the germline V gene, CDR1 is LGHNA and CDR2 is YNFKEQ. V gave up 1 base and J gave up 4 bases; unmatched junction bases: 6. CDR3 length: 15 amino acids. In DNA, the CDR3 is TGTGCCAGCAGCCAAGGGCCAGGGGGGCCCACTGAAGCTTTCTTT. It is translated as CASSQGPGGPTEAFF.

CDR3 residues: CAGGATRGSYEQYF. The CDR3 nucleotides are TGTGCCGGGGGGGCCACGCGTGGATCTTACGAGCAGTACTTC. The chain couples TRBV6-1 to TRBJ2-7, with D possibly matching TRBD2 (7 bases). The CDR3 sequence is 14 residues long. V lost 11 bases and J 4 bases, leaving 21 bases between the germline ends. Germline lookup yields CDR1 MNHNS and CDR2 SASEGT.

This rearrangement joins TRBV4-2 to TRBJ2-1; weak D call: TRBD2 (6 bases). CDR1 and CDR2 from the germline V gene are LGHNA and YNFKEQ. Deletions cut 0 bases from V and 2 bases from J, with 11 bases between. CDR3 size: 16 residues. The CDR3 reads CASSQDLGGTYNEQFF. The CDR3 DNA follows: TGTGCCAGCAGCCAAGATTTGGGGGGAACCTACAATGAGCAGTTCTTC.

In this sample, this clone turned up once. This sequence joins TRBV4-1 and TRBJ2-2, with 9 bases identical to TRBD1. The CDR3 spans 17 residues. V shed 1 base and J 6 bases; nucleotides not matched to a gene: 9. From germline, CDR1 is MGHRA and CDR2 YSYEKL. CDR3 DNA sequence: TGCGCCAGCAGCCAAGTCCCCGGGACAGGGTTCGCCGGGGAGCTGTTTTTT. Translated: CASSQVPGTGFAGELFF.

The chain is built from TRBV21-1 and TRBJ2-5; whether TRBD1, the table's D call, matches the DNA was not checked. TRBV21-1 is designated a pseudogene. The CDR3 contains 19 residues. The CDR3 DNA reads as TGTGCCAGCAGCAAAGCAGGTCTTTCGGACAGTCCCGAAGGGGAGACCCAGTACTTC. Amino acids: CASSKAGLSDSPEGETQYF.

This clone was seen only a few times. The chain combines TRBV7-8 with TRBJ2-7; 8 bases match TRBD1. This CDR3 is built from 14 residues. Germline CDR1 SGHVS, CDR2 FQNEAQ. V trimming: 4 bases; J trimming: 2 bases; junction bases outside the gene matches: 4. CDR3 nucleotides: TGTGCCAGCAGCTCCCCGGGACAGGCCTACGAGCAGTACTTC. Translating it yields CASSSPGQAYEQYF.

The J gene is TRBJ2-1, the V gene TRBV5-1; TRBD1 matches at 7 bases. The length of the CDR3 is 20 residues. J gave up 10 bases and V 1 base, and 26 bases lay outside the gene matches. CDR1 and CDR2 (germline): SGHRS, YFSETQ. For the CDR3, the DNA is TGCGCCAGCAGCTTGAGGGGGCCTCCTACAGAGGCTTGGAGGCAAACAGAGCAGTTCTTC. This codes for CASSLRGPPTEAWRQTEQFF.

This rearrangement joins TRBV4-1 to TRBJ2-7; no clear D gene. The V end was cut by 1 base, the J end by 4 bases, with 11 bases between. The CDR3 contains 14 residues. Germline V gene data show CDR1 as MGHRA and CDR2 as YSYEKL. CDR3 sequence (DNA): TGCGCCAGCAGCCAAGCGGCAGGCGGTTACGAGCAGTACTTC. Its protein is CASSQAAGGYEQYF.

The chain has TRBV6-6 and TRBJ2-7; 10 bases fit TRBD1. CDR3 length: 15 residues. Germline assignment: CDR1 MNHNY and CDR2 SVGAGI (reference sequence). V trimming: 5 bases; J trimming: 3 bases; junction bases outside the gene matches: 7. CDR3: CASSNPGQGLYEQYF. The CDR3 DNA reads as TGTGCCAGCAGTAATCCGGGACAGGGGCTCTACGAGCAGTACTTC.

This clone is classed as medium-sized. V usage is TRBV7-6 and J usage is TRBJ1-2; 8 bases fit TRBD1. Trimming cost V 1 base and J 4 bases; bases outside gene matches: 8. CDR3 length: 16 amino acids. Germline CDR1 is SGHVS and CDR2 is FNYEAQ. CDR3 in amino acids: CASSLVADREAYGYTF. As DNA, the CDR3 is TGTGCCAGCAGCTTAGTAGCGGACAGGGAAGCCTATGGCTACACCTTC. Supplemented by reference TRBV7-6 and TRBJ1-2, the full variable domain reads GAGVSQSPRYKVTKRGQDVALRCDPISGHVSLYWYRQALGQGPEFLTYFNYEAQQDKSGLPNDRFSAERPEGSISTLTIQRTEQRDSAMYRCASSLVADREAYGYTFGSGTRLTVV.

The V gene is TRBV6-1, the J gene TRBJ1-6; possibly TRBD1 for D (5 bases). CDR3 length equals 18 residues. Germline-derived CDR1 and CDR2 are MNHNS and SASEGT. Trimming shortened V by 3 bases and J by 14 bases, and 29 bases separated the two germline ends. CDR3 region: CASSDRSGFGGSILSLHF. DNA of the CDR3: TGTGCCAGCAGTGATAGGTCGGGATTTGGGGGATCGATTCTGTCCCTCCACTTT.

V gene TRBV6-1 combines with J gene TRBJ1-2; TRBD1 agrees at 7 bases. V shed 3 bases, J shed 5 bases, and the junction held 3 bases outside the gene matches. The CDR3 is 13 amino acids. From germline, CDR1 is MNHNS and CDR2 SASEGT. CDR3 loop: CASSEQGEYGYTF. The CDR3 DNA reads TGTGCCAGCAGTGAGCAGGGGGAGTATGGCTACACCTTC.

By sample share, this clone is medium-sized. CDR3: CASRSSSEQYF. In DNA form, the CDR3 reads TGTGCCAGCAGATCCTCGTCCGAGCAGTACTTC. The chain carries TRBV7-9 and TRBJ2-7; D call uncertain. The V gene's germline CDR1 is SEHNR and CDR2 FQNEAQ (reference sequence). This CDR3 spans 11 amino acids. With 6 bases removed from V and 6 bases from J, the gap between germline ends came to 9 bases.

The chain couples TRBV7-9 to TRBJ2-2, with TRBD1 identical over 7 bases. The CDR3 sequence is 14 residues long. CDR1 and CDR2 (germline): SEHNR, FQNEAQ (reference sequence). The J segment lost 4 bases and the V segment lost 4 bases, leaving 3 bases of the junction unmatched. The CDR3 sequence is CASSWDRLTGELFF. The CDR3 DNA reads TGTGCCAGCAGCTGGGACAGACTCACCGGGGAGCTGTTTTTT.

J is TRBJ1-2 and V is TRBV29-1, with D hard to call. V shed 5 bases and J shed 2 bases, with 12 bases lying between them. The CDR3 is 13 amino acids. From germline, CDR1 is SQVTM and CDR2 ANQGSEA. The CDR3 region is CSVFGGDNYGYTF. In DNA, the CDR3 is TGCAGCGTTTTCGGTGGTGACAACTATGGCTACACCTTC.

This clone came up many times. The chain's CDR3 is CASSTTGYNEKLFF. The CDR3 coding sequence is TGCGCCAGCAGCACCACAGGCTATAATGAAAAACTGTTTTTT. The rearrangement uses TRBV5-1 and TRBJ1-4, with a possible D match to TRBD1 (5 bases). Germline CDR1 reads SGHRS; CDR2 reads YFSETQ. This CDR3 spans 14 amino acids. V was trimmed by 4 bases and J by 4 bases, leaving 11 bases between them. Full variable domain (rest looked up from reference TRBV5-1 and TRBJ1-4): KAGVTQTPRYLIKTRGQQVTLSCSPISGHRSVSWYQQTPGQGLQFLFEYFSETQRNKGNFPGRFSGRQFSNSRSEMNVSTLELGDSALYLCASSTTGYNEKLFFGSGTQLSVL.

This chain joins TRBV11-2 and TRBJ1-3; no clear D gene. V was trimmed by 2 bases and J by 0 bases, leaving 8 bases between them. This CDR3 has 15 residues. CDR1 is SGHAT, CDR2 FQNNGV, per germline. CDR3 nucleotide sequence: TGTGCCAGCAGCTTACGGACCCACTCTGGAAACACCATATATTTT. It codes for CASSLRTHSGNTIYF.

The CDR3 DNA is TGTGCTAGTGGTTTAAGGACAAACACTGAAGCTTTCTTT. This translates into CASGLRTNTEAFF. The chain has TRBV12-5 and TRBJ1-1; TRBD1 is a possible D gene (5 bases). Germline values: CDR1 LGHNT, CDR2 FRNRAP. The CDR3 runs to 13 residues. V was pared by 3 bases and J by 2 bases, with 7 bases between.

V usage is TRBV19 and J usage is TRBJ2-7, with TRBD2 as a possible D gene (5 bases). Trimming took 4 bases from V and 6 from J, leaving 13 bases between them. Looked up from germline, CDR1 is LNHDA and CDR2 is SQIVND (reference sequence). The CDR3 totals 13 residues. CDR3 loop: CASSRVIGVEQYF. The CDR3 DNA sequence: TGTGCCAGTAGTAGGGTGATCGGGGTCGAGCAGTACTTC.

This clone turned up a few times. The chain couples TRBV19 to TRBJ1-4; TRBD1 agrees at 8 bases. Germline assignment: CDR1 LNHDA and CDR2 SQIVND (reference sequence). CDR3 length: 16 residues. V was pared by 4 bases and J by 2 bases, with 6 bases of the junction left unmatched. This chain's CDR3 is CASSTTGGSTNEKLFF. CDR3 nucleotides: TGTGCCAGTAGTACCACAGGGGGGAGTACTAATGAAAAACTGTTTTTT.

The chain combines TRBV11-2 with TRBJ1-4, with D unresolved. The V gene's germline CDR1 is SGHAT and CDR2 FQNNGV. The CDR3 totals 12 residues. The V gene lost 5 bases and the J gene lost 8 bases, with 9 bases spanning the gap. CDR3 in DNA: TGTGCCAGCAGCCGTGAAAACGAAAAACTGTTTTTT. This encodes CASSRENEKLFF.

The table lists this clone with a count of one. The chain has TRBV13 and TRBJ2-2; D might be TRBD2 (6 bases). The CDR3 is 15 amino acids. The germline gives CDR1 PRHDT, CDR2 FYEKMQ (reference sequence). The V gene lost 6 bases and the J gene lost 7 bases, with 18 bases spanning the gap. Written as DNA, the CDR3 is TGTGCCAGCAGTCAAGGAGGGCGGTTGATCGGGGAGCTGTTTTTT. It codes for CASSQGGRLIGELFF.

The chain combines TRBV4-1 with TRBJ1-4; 10 positions agree with TRBD1. The CDR3 runs 15 residues. Germline loops: CDR1 MGHRA, CDR2 YSYEKL. V lost 5 bases, J lost 6 bases, and 6 bases stayed unmatched. This CDR3 reads CASSETGGADEKLFF. The CDR3 DNA sequence: TGCGCCAGCAGCGAGACAGGGGGCGCGGATGAAAAACTGTTTTTT.

The chain employs TRBV25-1 and TRBJ1-1; the D is unclear. The CDR3 contains 12 residues. The germline CDR1 and CDR2 sequences are MGHDK and SYGVNS. Trimming took 2 bases from V and 5 from J, leaving 6 bases between them. Here the CDR3 DNA reads TGTGCCAGCAGTGAAGGGGAGACTGAAGCTTTCTTT. Translated: CASSEGETEAFF.

This chain joins TRBV19 and TRBJ2-7, with D possibly matching TRBD1 (6 bases). Germline-derived CDR1 and CDR2 are LNHDA and SQIVND (reference sequence). V lost 5 bases and J 4 bases, leaving 21 bases between the germline ends. This CDR3 has 16 residues. Here the CDR3 reads CASSSAQGPHPYEQYF. CDR3 sequence (DNA): TGTGCCAGTAGTTCCGCGCAGGGGCCTCATCCTTACGAGCAGTACTTC.

In regard to this clone: One junction end does not reproduce the germline sequence, and a read error may be involved. The chain has TRBV7-7 and TRBJ2-1, with D perhaps TRBD1 (5 bases). CDR3 length: 16 residues. Per germline, CDR1 SSHAT and CDR2 FNYEAQ (reference sequence). The CDR3 DNA reads as TGTGCTAGCAGCTCCAGGGTTACCCACTCCTACAATGAGCAGTTCTTC. It encodes CASSSRVTHSYNEQFF.

This chain joins TRBV19 and TRBJ1-2; a weak D match, TRBD1 (6 bases). Germline V lookup: CDR1 LNHDA, CDR2 SQIVND (reference sequence). The V gene lost 5 bases and the J gene lost 7 bases, with 11 bases spanning the gap. The CDR3 loop spans 12 amino acids. The CDR3 DNA sequence: TGTGCCAGTAGTGACAGGTCCCCTGGCTACACCTTC. Protein sequence: CASSDRSPGYTF. The full variable domain, in which reference TRBV19 and TRBJ1-2 provide the parts outside the CDR3, is DGGITQSPKYLFRKEGQNVTLSCEQNLNHDAMYWYRQDPGQGLRLIYYSQIVNDFQKGDIAEGYSVSREKKESFPLTVTSAQKNPTAFYLCASSDRSPGYTFGSGTRLTVV.

This clone was found once. The chain is built from TRBV5-1 and TRBJ1-1, with unresolved D. Trimming took 5 bases from V and 2 from J, leaving 10 bases between them. The CDR3 is 13 amino acids. In germline, CDR1 is SGHRS, CDR2 YFSETQ. The CDR3 is CASRGRVNTEAFF. CDR3 DNA: TGCGCCAGCAGGGGCCGGGTCAACACTGAAGCTTTCTTT.